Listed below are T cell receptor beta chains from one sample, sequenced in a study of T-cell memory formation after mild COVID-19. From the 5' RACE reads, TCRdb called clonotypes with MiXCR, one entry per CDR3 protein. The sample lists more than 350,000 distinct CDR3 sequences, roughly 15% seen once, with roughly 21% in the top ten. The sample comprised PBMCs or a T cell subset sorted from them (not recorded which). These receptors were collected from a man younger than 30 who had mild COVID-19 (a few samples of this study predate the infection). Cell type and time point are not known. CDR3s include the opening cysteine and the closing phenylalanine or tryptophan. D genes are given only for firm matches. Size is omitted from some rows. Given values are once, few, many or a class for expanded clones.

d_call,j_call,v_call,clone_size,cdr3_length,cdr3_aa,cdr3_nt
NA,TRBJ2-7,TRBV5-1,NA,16,CASRPATLEVGYEQYF,TGCGCCAGCAGGCCCGCCACTCTGGAGGTGGGGTACGAGCAGTACTTC
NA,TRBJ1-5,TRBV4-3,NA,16,CASSQEASGDTQPQHF,TGCGCCAGCAGCCAAGAGGCGTCGGGGGATACTCAGCCCCAGCATTTT
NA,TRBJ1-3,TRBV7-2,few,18,CASSLLGLWLQSENTIYF,TGTGCCAGCAGCTTACTTGGGTTATGGTTACAGAGTGAAAACACCATATATTTT
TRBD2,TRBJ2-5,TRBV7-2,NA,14,CASSLVTGGETQYF,TGTGCCAGCAGCTTAGTCACGGGAGGAGAGACCCAGTACTTC
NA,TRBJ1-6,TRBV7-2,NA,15,CASSASSRQNSPLHF,TGTGCCAGCAGCGCGTCGTCAAGACAGAATTCACCCCTCCACTTT
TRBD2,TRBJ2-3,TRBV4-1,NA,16,CASSRFSGGGADTQYF,TGCGCCAGCAGCCGTTTTTCGGGGGGGGGCGCAGATACGCAGTATTTT
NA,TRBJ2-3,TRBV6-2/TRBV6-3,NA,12,CASRRLADTQYF,TGTGCCAGCAGGCGACTAGCAGATACGCAGTATTTT
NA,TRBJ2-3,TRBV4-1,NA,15,CASSQADLPINTQYF,TGCGCCAGCAGCCAAGCCGACCTCCCCATTAATACGCAGTATTTT
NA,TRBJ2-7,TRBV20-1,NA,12,CSARGWSSEQYF,TGCAGTGCTAGGGGTTGGTCGAGTGAGCAGTACTTC
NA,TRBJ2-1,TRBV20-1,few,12,CSARQGANEQFF,TGCAGTGCTCGTCAAGGGGCCAATGAGCAGTTCTTC
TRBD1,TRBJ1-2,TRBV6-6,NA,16,CASSRQTGTGVRGYTF,TGTGCCAGCTCAAGGCAAACCGGGACAGGGGTGCGTGGCTACACCTTC
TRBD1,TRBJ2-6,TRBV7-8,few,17,CASSKDRAFSGANVLTF,TGTGCCAGCAGCAAAGACAGGGCCTTCTCTGGGGCCAACGTCCTGACTTTC
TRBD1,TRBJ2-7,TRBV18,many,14,CASSSGTGSYEQYF,TGTGCCAGCTCATCCGGGACAGGGAGCTACGAGCAGTACTTC
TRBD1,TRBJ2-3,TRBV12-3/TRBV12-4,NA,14,CASNHRGTTDTQYF,TGTGCCAGCAACCACAGGGGGACCACAGATACGCAGTATTTT
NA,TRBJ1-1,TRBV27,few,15,CASSSTQDPNTEAFF,TGTGCCAGCAGTTCCACCCAGGACCCGAACACTGAAGCTTTCTTT
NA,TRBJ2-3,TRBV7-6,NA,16,CASSLPTLASKDTQYF,TGTGCCAGCAGCTTACCCACCCTAGCCTCCAAAGATACGCAGTATTTT
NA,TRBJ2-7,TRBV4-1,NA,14,CASSQAQGAGEQYF,TGCGCCAGCAGCCAGGCACAGGGAGCCGGCGAGCAGTACTTC
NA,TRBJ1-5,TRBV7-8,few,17,CASSLARWGMSNQPQHF,TGTGCCAGCAGCTTAGCCCGGTGGGGGATGAGCAATCAGCCCCAGCATTTT
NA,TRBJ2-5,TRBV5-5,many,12,CASSPGSETQYF,TGTGCCAGCTCACCAGGGAGCGAGACCCAGTACTTC
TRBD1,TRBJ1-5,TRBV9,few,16,CASSVDGQGTDQPQHF,TGTGCCAGCAGCGTAGATGGACAGGGTACCGATCAGCCCCAGCATTTT
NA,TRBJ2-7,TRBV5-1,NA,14,CASRAAGVRYEQYF,TGCGCCAGCAGGGCCGCAGGGGTTCGCTACGAGCAGTACTTC
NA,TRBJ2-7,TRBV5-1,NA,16,CASSWGSGGITYEQYF,TGCGCCAGCAGCTGGGGATCGGGGGGCATCACCTACGAGCAGTACTTC
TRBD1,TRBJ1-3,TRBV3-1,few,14,CASSQGTGSETIYF,TGTGCCAGCAGCCAAGGGACAGGGTCGGAGACCATATATTTT
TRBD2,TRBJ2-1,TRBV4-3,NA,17,CASSHPQGGLAGNEQFF,TGCGCCAGCAGCCACCCTCAAGGGGGACTAGCGGGTAATGAGCAGTTCTTC
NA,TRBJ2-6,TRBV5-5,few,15,CASSLVRAGANVLTF,TGTGCCAGCAGCTTGGTGCGGGCTGGGGCCAACGTCCTGACTTTC
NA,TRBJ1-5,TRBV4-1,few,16,CASSQDWVDDRQPQHF,TGCGCCAGCAGCCAAGATTGGGTGGACGACCGCCAGCCCCAGCATTTT
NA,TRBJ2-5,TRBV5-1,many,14,CASSPGPTWETQYF,TGCGCCAGCAGCCCCGGACCTACATGGGAGACCCAGTACTTC
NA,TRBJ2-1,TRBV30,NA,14,CAWSGAGAHNEQFF,TGTGCCTGGAGTGGGGCGGGGGCCCACAATGAGCAGTTCTTC
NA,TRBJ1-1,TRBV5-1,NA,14,CASSFIGRITEAFF,TGCGCCAGCAGCTTTATTGGCAGGATCACTGAAGCTTTCTTT
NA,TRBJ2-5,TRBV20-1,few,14,CSAPAYGGQETQYF,TGCAGTGCCCCAGCGTACGGTGGGCAAGAGACCCAGTACTTC
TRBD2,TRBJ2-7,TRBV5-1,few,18,CASRLDQLTSGTGYEQYF,TGCGCCAGCAGACTTGACCAACTGACTAGCGGGACCGGCTACGAGCAGTACTTC
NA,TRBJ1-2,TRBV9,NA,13,CASSVALGYGYTF,TGTGCCAGCAGCGTAGCACTCGGGTATGGCTACACCTTC
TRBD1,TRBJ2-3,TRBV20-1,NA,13,CSARSGGKDTQYF,TGCAGTGCACGGTCAGGGGGCAAAGATACGCAGTATTTT
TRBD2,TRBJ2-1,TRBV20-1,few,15,CSAEPQRGYYNEQFF,TGCAGTGCCGAGCCCCAGCGGGGGTACTACAATGAGCAGTTCTTC
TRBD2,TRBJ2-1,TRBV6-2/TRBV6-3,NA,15,CASSWSGGIYNEQFF,TGTGCCAGCAGTTGGAGCGGGGGTATCTACAATGAGCAGTTCTTC
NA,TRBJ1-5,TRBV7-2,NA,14,CASSPEGGVQPQHF,TGTGCCAGCAGCCCAGAGGGAGGAGTTCAGCCCCAGCATTTT
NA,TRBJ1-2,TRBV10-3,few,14,CAISEQGGNLGYTF,TGTGCCATCAGTGAGCAAGGGGGGAACTTGGGCTACACCTTC
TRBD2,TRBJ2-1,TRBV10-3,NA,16,CAATSGGASSYNEQFF,TGTGCCGCGACTAGCGGGGGCGCGAGCTCCTACAATGAGCAGTTCTTC
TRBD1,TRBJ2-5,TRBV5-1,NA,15,CASSLAPDRGETQYF,TGCGCCAGCAGCTTGGCGCCCGACAGGGGGGAGACCCAGTACTTC
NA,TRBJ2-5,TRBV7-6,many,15,CASSPRTVDIETQYF,TGTGCCAGCAGCCCCCGGACCGTTGACATTGAGACCCAGTACTTC